A single sample is the source of the 24 T cell receptor beta chains below, sequenced in a study of CD8 T cells in ankylosing spondylitis. Each CDR3 protein gets one entry after TCRdb re-called the 5' RACE reads with MiXCR. The profile shows more than 300,000 distinct CDR3 sequences, roughly 12% of them singletons. Sequencing was done on a sample of blood, either unsorted or a sorted T cell fraction (not recorded which). All receptors derive from a female donor with ankylosing spondylitis or in good health (not recorded which).

The sample holds many counts of this clonotype. V gene TRBV5-6 combines with J gene TRBJ1-1; tentatively, D is TRBD1 (5 bases). Germline V gene lookup returns CDR1 SGHDT and CDR2 YYEEEE. The V and J ends lost 3 bases and 10 bases respectively, with 13 bases between them. The CDR3 is 12 residues long. The CDR3 loop is CASSYPGGVAFF. CDR3 DNA: TGTGCCAGCAGCTACCCGGGGGGTGTAGCTTTCTTT.

The rearrangement joins TRBV11-2 to TRBJ1-1; D is uncertain. V lost 1 base to trimming and J lost 1 base, with 7 bases between them. This CDR3 comprises 14 residues. Germline CDR1 is SGHAT and CDR2 is FQNNGV. CDR3 nucleotide sequence: TGTGCCAGCAGCTTAGGACACCAGAACACTGAAGCTTTCTTT. This encodes CASSLGHQNTEAFF.

The J gene is TRBJ1-5, the V gene TRBV27; TRBD1 agrees at 9 bases. Germline V lookup: CDR1 MNHEY, CDR2 SMNVEV (reference sequence). V was pared by 11 bases and J by 3 bases, with 17 bases of the junction left unmatched. The CDR3 consists of 17 residues. CDR3 residues: CAYRETGTGRHNQPQHF. The CDR3 bases are TGTGCCTACAGAGAGACAGGGACAGGGAGACACAATCAGCCCCAGCATTTT.

This clonotype occurred many times. The chain carries TRBV5-1 and TRBJ1-4, with D unresolved. Germline CDR1 reads SGHRS; CDR2 reads YFSETQ. The CDR3 loop spans 16 amino acids. The germline V and J ends were trimmed by 1 base and 5 bases, with 15 bases remaining between them. CDR3 DNA sequence: TGCGCCAGCAGCTTGTGGGGAATAGCGAAGAATGAAAAACTGTTTTTT. The encoded protein is CASSLWGIAKNEKLFF.

This clonotype was observed many times. DNA of the CDR3: TGCGCCAGCAGTCCCGCGCGTCAGATCACAGATACGCAGTATTTT. Amino acid sequence: CASSPARQITDTQYF. J is TRBJ2-3 and V is TRBV5-1; D gene uncertain. The CDR3 extends over 15 amino acids. Deletions cut 5 bases from V and 2 bases from J, with 15 bases between. Germline values: CDR1 SGHRS, CDR2 YFSETQ.

This clonotype was detected ten times or more. The chain uses TRBV7-8 and TRBJ1-3; D uncertain. Germline CDR1 reads SGHVS; CDR2 reads FQNEAQ. This CDR3 region has 17 residues. The germline V and J ends were trimmed by 5 bases and 0 bases, with 17 bases remaining between them. The CDR3 DNA sequence: TGTGCCAGCAGCCGCTCCTCCATTACAAGCTCTGGAAACACCATATATTTT. Encoded protein: CASSRSSITSSGNTIYF.

Turning to this clonotype: Germline and junction disagree at one end, which may indicate a read error. This chain joins TRBV20-1 and TRBJ2-2; D is ambiguous. Germline CDR1 DFQATT, CDR2 SNEGSKA (reference sequence). This CDR3 spans 17 amino acids. CDR3: CCARDDLGIGNTGELFF. The CDR3 nucleotides are TGCTGTGCTAGAGATGACCTAGGAATTGGCAACACCGGGGAGCTGTTTTTT.

This clonotype has a handful of counts. The V gene is TRBV20-1, the J gene TRBJ2-7, with 7 positions matching TRBD2. CDR3 length: 15 residues. Trimming removed 2 bases from V and 2 bases from J; junction bases left unmatched: 9. Germline V gene sequence: CDR1 DFQATT, CDR2 SNEGSKA (reference sequence). CDR3 in amino acids: CSARLKRDAAYEQYF. The CDR3 nucleotides are TGCAGTGCTAGACTTAAGCGGGACGCTGCCTACGAGCAGTACTTC.

This chain joins TRBV20-1 and TRBJ1-1; possibly TRBD1 for D (5 bases). This CDR3 contains 12 residues. V lost 4 bases and J 9 bases, leaving 15 bases between the germline ends. CDR1 is DFQATT and CDR2 is SNEGSKA in the germline V gene (reference sequence). As DNA, the CDR3 is TGCAGTGCTACCGGGTACGGGACTCAAGCTTTCTTT. Its translation: CSATGYGTQAFF.

This clonotype was seen repeatedly, ten times or more. V gene TRBV6-4 combines with J gene TRBJ2-1, with 11 positions matching TRBD2. Germline lookup yields CDR1 MRHNA and CDR2 SNTAGT. V was pared by 5 bases and J by 0 bases, with 6 bases of the junction left unmatched. The length of the CDR3 is 17 residues. DNA for the CDR3: TGTGCCAGCAGTTTAACTAGCGGGAGTTTCTCCTACAATGAGCAGTTCTTC. Residues: CASSLTSGSFSYNEQFF.

This clonotype was seen ten or more times. The chain recombines TRBV6-2 or TRBV6-3 with TRBJ2-1; 14 bases align to TRBD2. Losses at the gene ends were 6 bases for V and 7 bases for J; bases not matched to a gene: 5. The CDR3 length is 15 residues. From germline, CDR1 is MNHEY and CDR2 SVGEGT. CDR3 sequence: CASRQTSGGANEQFF. Here the CDR3 DNA reads TGTGCCAGCAGGCAGACTAGCGGGGGGGCGAATGAGCAGTTCTTC.

This clonotype turned up a few times. The chain links TRBV5-6 to TRBJ2-1, with TRBD2 identical over 9 bases. The CDR3 loop spans 15 amino acids. V gave up 4 bases and J gave up 10 bases; unmatched junction bases: 12. Germline-derived CDR1 and CDR2 are SGHDT and YYEEEE. The CDR3 DNA sequence: TGTGCCAGCAGCCTGTTGAGAGCGGGAGGCGACGAGCAGTTCTTC. It specifies CASSLLRAGGDEQFF.

In this sample, this clonotype turned up a few times. The chain is built from TRBV20-1 and TRBJ2-5; 9 bases are a match to TRBD1. Germline values: CDR1 DFQATT, CDR2 SNEGSKA (reference sequence). The CDR3 extends over 16 amino acids. The junction had 10 bases not matched to a gene; V was cut back by 0 bases and J by 5 bases. In DNA form, the CDR3 reads TGCAGTGCTAGAGATCGCCGGGACAGGGTAGGGGAGACCCAGTACTTC. Translation: CSARDRRDRVGETQYF.

This clonotype was counted at least ten times. This chain links TRBV5-6 with TRBJ1-2, with D possibly being TRBD1 (5 bases). The V end was cut by 3 bases, the J end by 0 bases, with 18 bases between. The germline gives CDR1 SGHDT, CDR2 YYEEEE. This CDR3 contains 17 residues. CDR3 coding DNA: TGTGCCAGCAGCTCTACCCCAACAGGTTTGACTAACTATGGCTACACCTTC. Amino acids: CASSSTPTGLTNYGYTF. Full variable domain (outside the CDR3, taken from reference TRBV5-6 and TRBJ1-2): DAGVTQSPTHLIKTRGQQVTLRCSPKSGHDTVSWYQQALGQGPQFIFQYYEEEERQRGNFPDRFSGHQFPNYSSELNVNALLLGDSALYLCASSSTPTGLTNYGYTFGSGTRLTVV.

This clonotype was observed at least ten times. The chain carries TRBV12-3 or TRBV12-4 and TRBJ2-1, with 7 bases identical to TRBD1. V dropped 8 bases and J dropped 3; count of bases not matched to a gene: 7. CDR3 size: 14 residues. The CDR3 DNA reads TGTGCCAGCGCGACAGGGTATCTCTACAATGAGCAGTTCTTC. It encodes CASATGYLYNEQFF.

This clonotype has a count of ten or more. This rearrangement joins TRBV20-1 to TRBJ2-7; D may be TRBD1 (6 bases). Germline values: CDR1 DFQATT, CDR2 SNEGSKA (reference sequence). This CDR3 contains 12 residues. Trimming cost V 6 bases and J 6 bases, with 15 bases left between them. The CDR3 loop reads CSARSGTSEQYF. CDR3 in DNA: TGCAGTGCACGGTCCGGGACATCCGAGCAGTACTTC.

This clonotype was detected ten times or more. This CDR3 reads CATSRDLAGVYYEQYF. The DNA for the CDR3 is TGTGCCACCAGCAGAGATCTAGCGGGAGTATACTACGAGCAGTACTTC. The genes are TRBV15 and TRBJ2-7; 10 nucleotides align to TRBD2. This CDR3 spans 16 amino acids. V lost 0 bases and J lost 3; bases outside the gene matches: 5. CDR1 and CDR2 (germline): LNHNV, YYDKDF (reference sequence).

The V call is TRBV3-1, the J call TRBJ2-3, with TRBD2 matching over 7 bases. CDR1 and CDR2 (germline): LGHDT, YNNKEL (reference sequence). The CDR3 runs to 14 residues. J gave up 4 bases and V 6 bases, and 7 bases lay outside the gene matches. The DNA of the CDR3 is TGTGCCAGCAGTACCCCGGGGGGAGCAGATACGCAGTATTTT. Translation: CASSTPGGADTQYF.

This clonotype was picked up many times. The rearrangement links TRBV19 to TRBJ1-5; weak D call: TRBD1 (6 bases). V lost 2 bases and J 0 bases, leaving 11 bases between the germline ends. CDR3 size: 16 residues. Germline V gene data show CDR1 as LNHDA and CDR2 as SQIVND (reference sequence). In DNA, the CDR3 is TGTGCCAGTAGTATAATAGGGGGGTTTAGCAATCAGCCCCAGCATTTT. It is translated as CASSIIGGFSNQPQHF.

This clonotype turned up a few times. The CDR3 DNA reads TGCAGCGTGAGAAAAGCCCGGTACGAGCAGTACTTC. Translated, it gives CSVRKARYEQYF. The V gene is TRBV29-1, the J gene TRBJ2-7; D not resolved. Germline values: CDR1 SQVTM, CDR2 ANQGSEA. V was cut by 6 bases and J by 4 bases, with 13 bases left in between. The CDR3 runs to 12 residues.

This clonotype was found many times. The rearrangement uses TRBV12-3 or TRBV12-4 and TRBJ2-5, with no clear D. Trimming left V 3 bases short and J 5 bases short, with 10 bases between. The CDR3 is made up of 13 amino acids. The CDR3 spells CASSFLTPETQYF. The DNA of the CDR3 is TGTGCCAGCAGTTTTTTGACACCCGAGACCCAGTACTTC.

There are a few counts of this clonotype. The chain combines TRBV5-1 with TRBJ2-2; D gene uncertain. Deletions cut 1 base from V and 8 bases from J, with 9 bases between. Germline CDR1 and CDR2: SGHRS and YFSETQ. CDR3 length equals 13 residues. The CDR3: CASSLSRFGELFF. The CDR3 DNA follows: TGCGCCAGCAGCTTGAGTCGGTTTGGGGAGCTGTTTTTT.

This clonotype was detected a few times. V gene TRBV7-3 combines with J gene TRBJ1-2; D is undetermined. V was trimmed by 4 bases and J by 7 bases, leaving 13 bases between them. The CDR3 is 13 residues long. Germline V CDR1 and CDR2: SGHTA, FQGTGA. CDR3 amino acids: CASSSRRRAGYTF. The CDR3 DNA follows: TGTGCCAGCAGCTCCCGTAGGAGGGCTGGCTACACCTTC.

This clonotype was detected many times. The rearrangement uses TRBV12-3 or TRBV12-4 and TRBJ1-3, with D unclear. V lost 6 bases, J lost 1 base, and 10 bases lay in between. This CDR3 region has 14 residues. The CDR3: CASRPSGSGNTIYF. CDR3 DNA: TGTGCCAGCAGGCCCTCGGGGTCTGGAAACACCATATATTTT.